This passage covers 20 T cell receptor beta chains from one sample sequenced in a study of T-cell memory formation after mild COVID-19. MiXCR, applied by TCRdb to the 5' RACE reads, yields one record per CDR3 protein. Counted here are some 340,000 distinct CDR3 sequences, around 13% occurring once; the ten biggest clones make up 20% to 25%. Sequencing was performed on PBMCs or a T cell subset sorted from them (not recorded which). These receptors were obtained from a man aged 18-30 years who had mild COVID-19 (a few samples of this study predate the infection). Cell type and time point are not known.

The chain combines TRBV4-2 with TRBJ2-6; D might be TRBD1 or TRBD2, each matching 5 bases. The CDR3 contains 20 residues. The V and J ends lost 2 bases and 2 bases respectively, with 22 bases between them. CDR1 is LGHNA and CDR2 is YNFKEQ in the germline V gene. CDR3 residues: CASSQTPGTTVSAGANVLTF. The CDR3 DNA sequence: TGTGCCAGCAGCCAAACGCCCGGGACGACCGTTTCGGCTGGGGCCAACGTCCTGACTTTC.

This clonotype has just a few counts. The chain combines TRBV28 with TRBJ1-1; D is undetermined. The germline V gene encodes CDR1 MDHEN and CDR2 SYDVKM. The V gene lost 5 bases and the J gene lost 6 bases, with 10 bases spanning the gap. The CDR3 spans 12 residues. CDR3 region: CASSDTYAEAFF. CDR3 DNA sequence: TGTGCCAGCAGTGACACCTACGCTGAAGCTTTCTTT.

This clonotype was detected ten times or more. The rearrangement links TRBV9 to TRBJ2-7, with D tentatively TRBD1 (5 bases). Germline V gives CDR1 SGDLS, CDR2 YYNGEE. V gave up 0 bases and J gave up 2 bases, with 9 bases separating them. The length of the CDR3 is 14 residues. In DNA form, the CDR3 reads TGTGCCAGCAGCGTAGAAGGGGTACCCTACGAGCAGTACTTC. This gives the protein CASSVEGVPYEQYF.

The J gene is TRBJ1-3, the V gene TRBV7-2; D remains unclear. Trimming removed 1 base from V and 3 bases from J, with 10 bases in between. There are 15 residues in the CDR3. Germline loops: CDR1 SGHTA, CDR2 FQGNSA. The CDR3 spells CASSLVGGIGNTIYF. The CDR3 DNA follows: TGTGCCAGCAGCTTAGTTGGTGGTATTGGAAACACCATATATTTT.

This clonotype showed up just a few times. This chain connects TRBV6-1 to TRBJ2-2; D remains unclear. Per the germline V gene, CDR1 is MNHNS and CDR2 is SASEGT. Trimming cost V 6 bases and J 5 bases, with 13 bases left between them. The CDR3 is 14 amino acids. The CDR3 protein is CASSSSHLTGELFF. CDR3 bases: TGTGCCAGCAGCAGTTCACACCTGACCGGGGAGCTGTTTTTT.

This clonotype was observed a few times. The V gene is TRBV12-3 or TRBV12-4, the J gene TRBJ1-6; maybe TRBD1 (5 bases). Deletions cut 5 bases from V and 0 bases from J, with 17 bases between. CDR3 length: 18 residues. The CDR3 DNA sequence: TGTGCCAGCAGTCCAGGGACTTCCTCGAGCTCCTATAATTCACCCCTCCACTTT. Translated, it gives CASSPGTSSSSYNSPLHF.

The chain recombines TRBV3-1 with TRBJ1-5; D not certain. This CDR3 region has 14 residues. Germline CDR1 and CDR2: LGHDT and YNNKEL (reference sequence). V lost 3 bases and J lost 1, with 7 bases in between. This chain's CDR3 is CASSQSSSNQPQHF. CDR3 coding DNA: TGTGCCAGCAGCCAGTCCTCCAGCAATCAGCCCCAGCATTTT. The variable domain in full, completed from reference TRBV3-1 and TRBJ1-5, reads DTAVSQTPKYLVTQMGNDKSIKCEQNLGHDTMYWYKQDSKKFLKIMFSYNNKELIINETVPNRFSPKSPDKAHLNLHINSLELGDSAVYFCASSQSSSNQPQHFGDGTRLSIL.

The V and J genes are TRBV6-5 and TRBJ2-3; D gene ambiguous. Germline lookup yields CDR1 MNHEY and CDR2 SVGAGI. The CDR3 has 15 residues. Trimming took off 2 bases at V and 0 bases at J, with 9 bases between the two ends. DNA for the CDR3: TGTGCCAGCAGTTACGGCAGCATCAGCACAGATACGCAGTATTTT. Protein sequence: CASSYGSISTDTQYF.

In this sample, this clonotype turned up many times. CDR3 sequence reads: CASSLSGTAGNEQYF. The CDR3, as DNA: TGTGCCAGCAGCCTTTCCGGGACAGCTGGGAACGAGCAGTACTTC. The V call is TRBV4-2, the J call TRBJ2-7, with TRBD1 matching 7 bases. The trim removed 4 bases at V and 5 bases at J, leaving 11 bases unmatched. The CDR3 consists of 15 residues. Germline loops: CDR1 LGHNA, CDR2 YNFKEQ.

At least ten counts were recorded for this clonotype. The chain joins TRBV7-2 to TRBJ2-1, with unresolved D. The germline CDR1 and CDR2 sequences are SGHTA and FQGNSA. V lost 4 bases and J lost 5, with 0 bases in between. The CDR3 is 10 amino acids. As DNA, the CDR3 is TGTGCCAGCAGCTACAATGAGCAGTTCTTC. Translation gives CASSYNEQFF.

The V call is TRBV5-1, the J call TRBJ2-7; D may match TRBD1 or TRBD2 (5 bases each). V was pared by 0 bases and J by 7 bases, with 11 bases between. The CDR3 runs to 13 residues. Per the germline V gene, CDR1 is SGHRS and CDR2 is YFSETQ. The CDR3 coding sequence is TGCGCCAGCAGCTTGGTACCCGAGGGGGAGCAGTACGTC. It codes for CASSLVPEGEQYV.

This clonotype showed up just a few times. V usage is TRBV6-2 or TRBV6-3 and J usage is TRBJ1-5; D remains ambiguous. CDR3 length equals 12 residues. V lost 4 bases to trimming and J lost 3 bases, with 4 bases between them. Germline assignment: CDR1 MNHEY and CDR2 SVGEGT. The CDR3 region has the DNA TGTGCCAGCAGTTCAGACAATCAGCCCCAGCATTTT. Encoded protein: CASSSDNQPQHF.

This clonotype showed up just a few times. The chain joins TRBV7-9 to TRBJ1-2, with unresolved D. CDR1 and CDR2 (germline): SEHNR, FQNEAQ (reference sequence). V was pared by 5 bases and J by 2 bases, with 9 bases between. The CDR3 is 13 amino acids. The CDR3 DNA reads as TGTGCCAGCAGCCAGACGGAGAACTATGGCTACACCTTC. Its translation is CASSQTENYGYTF.

CDR3: CASSLRNPPGGTDEQFF. In DNA form, the CDR3 reads TGCGCCAGCAGCTTGAGAAATCCCCCAGGGGGTACGGATGAGCAGTTCTTC. The chain employs TRBV5-1 and TRBJ2-1; 7 bases fit TRBD1. V was pared by 1 base and J by 8 bases, with 15 bases of the junction left unmatched. CDR1 and CDR2 (germline): SGHRS, YFSETQ. The CDR3 totals 17 residues.

This clonotype was seen more than once but under ten times. The rearrangement joins TRBV29-1 to TRBJ2-7; no clear D gene. CDR3 size: 12 residues. The V end was cut by 5 bases, the J end by 3 bases, with 11 bases between. The germline gives CDR1 SQVTM, CDR2 ANQGSEA. The CDR3 nucleotides read TGCAGCGTTCCCGACGGACGCTACGAGCAGTACTTC. Its translation: CSVPDGRYEQYF.

This clonotype was counted a few times. V is TRBV5-6 and J is TRBJ2-3; D is unresolved. Germline-derived CDR1 and CDR2 are SGHDT and YYEEEE. The germline V and J ends were trimmed by 4 bases and 0 bases, with 12 bases remaining between them. The CDR3 has 15 amino acids. Here the CDR3 reads CASSPMAYSTDTQYF. CDR3 bases: TGTGCCAGCAGCCCAATGGCGTATAGCACAGATACGCAGTATTTT.

This clonotype came up many times. The chain uses TRBV29-1 and TRBJ2-5; D is unresolved. This CDR3 spans 12 amino acids. Per the germline V gene, CDR1 is SQVTM and CDR2 is ANQGSEA. Trimming cost V 7 bases and J 1 base, with 10 bases left between them. CDR3 coding DNA: TGCAGCGGAGGCCAGACCCAAGAGACCCAGTACTTC. As protein: CSGGQTQETQYF.

This clonotype was seen more than once but under ten times. The chain uses TRBV5-1 and TRBJ2-6; D uncertain. Trimming took 7 bases from V and 4 from J, leaving 12 bases between them. This CDR3 is built from 14 residues. Germline assignment: CDR1 SGHRS and CDR2 YFSETQ. The CDR3 coding sequence is TGCGCCAGCCGGGCCCTAGGGGGGGCCAACGTCCTGACTTTC. Residues: CASRALGGANVLTF.

This clonotype was detected a few times. The J gene is TRBJ2-7, the V gene TRBV7-6; perhaps D is TRBD1 or TRBD2 (5 bases each). Germline-derived CDR1 and CDR2 are SGHVS and FNYEAQ. The V end was cut by 5 bases, the J end by 4 bases, with 24 bases between. There are 17 residues in the CDR3. The CDR3 coding sequence is TGTGCCAGCAGCCGACCCCCGTCGGGGCTGCGAAAGTACGAGCAGTACTTC. Protein sequence: CASSRPPSGLRKYEQYF.

This clonotype was observed a few times. The chain joins TRBV20-1 to TRBJ2-3; 9 bases map to TRBD2. From germline, CDR1 is DFQATT and CDR2 SNEGSKA (reference sequence). The J segment lost 6 bases and the V segment lost 4 bases, leaving 11 bases of the junction unmatched. CDR3 length: 15 amino acids. CDR3 residues: CSAIFSGGPQDTQYF. The DNA for the CDR3 is TGCAGTGCTATCTTTAGCGGGGGCCCCCAGGATACGCAGTATTTT.